What follows are 9 T cell receptor beta chains derived from one specimen sequenced in a study of beta chain features in type 1 diabetes. Findings and caveats of the study: All four CD4+ subsets of Type 1 diabetes patients contained TCRB CDR3s that were moderately but significantly shorter.

These receptors' antigens are unknown. Reverse transcribing all isolated RNA meant expressed TCRB transcripts were sequenced. Only in-frame clones appear in the TCRdb table, and some are missing; sequencing was by immunoSEQ multiplex PCR. The table includes 240,000 or so clones, approximately 14% detected once. The sequencing sample was made of naive CD4+ T cells from blood. All receptors derive from a man aged 25 to 40 with type 1 diabetes.

In the case of this clone: Other DNA sequences from this sample encode an identical CDR3 as well. The V call is TRBV30, the J call TRBJ2-1; possibly TRBD2 for D (5 bases). The CDR3 has 13 residues. Trimming took 5 bases from V and 0 from J, leaving 8 bases between them. Germline V gene sequence: CDR1 GTSNPN, CDR2 SVGIG (reference sequence). CDR3 in amino acids: CAWGGGSYNEQFF. The CDR3, as DNA: TGTGCCTGGGGAGGAGGCTCCTACAATGAGCAGTTCTTC.

This rearrangement joins TRBV18 to TRBJ2-1; 11 bases line up with TRBD2. The CDR3 is 15 residues long. Germline-derived CDR1 and CDR2 are KGHSH and LQKENI. Trimming took 6 bases from V and 8 from J; bases not matched to a gene: 9. CDR3 in amino acids: CASSPGTSGIDEQFF. CDR3 bases: TGTGCCAGCTCGCCGGGGACTAGCGGCATCGATGAGCAGTTCTTC.

This clone was found a few times. V usage is TRBV18 and J usage is TRBJ2-5; D gene unclear. Germline V gene lookup returns CDR1 KGHSH and CDR2 LQKENI. V gave up 2 bases and J gave up 5 bases, with 15 bases separating them. The CDR3 runs 15 residues. Here the CDR3 reads CASSPTGPPGETQYF. The DNA for the CDR3 is TGTGCCAGCTCACCAACCGGCCCCCCAGGCGAGACCCAGTACTTC.

This clone showed up just a few times. The V and J genes are TRBV6-1 and TRBJ2-3, with 12 bases matching TRBD2. This CDR3 spans 16 amino acids. The V and J ends lost 1 base and 5 bases, in that order; junction bases with no gene match: 4. From germline, CDR1 is MNHNS and CDR2 SASEGT. The CDR3 sequence is CASSEELAGGQDTQYF. CDR3 coding DNA: TGTGCCAGCAGTGAAGAACTAGCGGGGGGACAAGATACGCAGTATTTT.

The CDR3 here is CASSVQGNEQFF. The CDR3 DNA sequence: TGTGCCAGCAGTGTACAGGGCAATGAGCAGTTCTTC. V is TRBV6-1 and J is TRBJ2-1, with D tentatively TRBD1 (6 bases). Germline V gives CDR1 MNHNS, CDR2 SASEGT. V lost 4 bases, J lost 6 bases, and 7 bases lay in between. This CDR3 is 12 amino acids long.

The chain couples TRBV6-1 to TRBJ2-1; the match to TRBD2 covers 9 bases. Germline lookup yields CDR1 MNHNS and CDR2 SASEGT. V trimming: 5 bases; J trimming: 3 bases; junction bases outside the gene matches: 5. CDR3 size: 15 residues. CDR3 DNA: TGTGCCAGCAGTCCTCTAGCGGGGAGCTACAATGAGCAGTTCTTC. Amino acid sequence: CASSPLAGSYNEQFF.

The chain joins TRBV7-9 to TRBJ2-1, with D tentatively TRBD1 (5 bases). V gave up 3 bases and J gave up 12 bases, with 21 bases separating them. CDR3 length: 15 residues. CDR1 is SEHNR, CDR2 FQNEAQ, per germline (reference sequence). The CDR3 DNA reads as TGTGCCAGCAGCTTCTCACTTCAGGGTCCCTCAGGGCAGTTCTTC. Amino acids: CASSFSLQGPSGQFF.

This chain uses TRBV7-9 with TRBJ2-5; 8 positions match TRBD2. The V gene's germline CDR1 is SEHNR and CDR2 FQNEAQ (reference sequence). J lost 4 bases, V lost 5 bases, and 9 bases had no gene match. The CDR3 extends over 15 amino acids. This CDR3 is CASSPGTSNRETQYF. As DNA, the CDR3 is TGTGCCAGCAGCCCCGGGACTAGTAATCGAGAGACCCAGTACTTC.

The rearrangement uses TRBV4-2 and TRBJ2-7; D is unresolved. The CDR3 runs to 16 residues. Germline CDR1 LGHNA, CDR2 YNFKEQ. V dropped 0 bases and J dropped 3 bases, with 15 bases sitting between them. The CDR3 region is CASSQDYSRQLYEQYF. The DNA of the CDR3 is TGTGCCAGCAGCCAAGATTATTCGCGGCAGCTCTACGAGCAGTACTTC.